The text below deals with one T cell receptor beta chain. CDR1 is GTSNPN and CDR2 is SVGIG in the germline V gene (reference sequence). This CDR3 comprises 13 residues. Trimming took off 6 bases at V and 4 bases at J, with 12 bases between the two ends. The entry originates in a study of CD8 T cells in Susac syndrome. With random hexamers, roughly 0.45 to 1 ug RNA was reverse transcribed. MiXCR, applied by TCRdb to the immunoSEQ multiplex PCR reads, yields one record per CDR3 protein. The sample has 200,000 or so distinct CDR3 sequences; roughly nine tenths are singletons. The multiple sclerosis control cohort comprised treatment-naive individuals presenting with stable or active relapsing-remitting disease. TEMRA cells were FACS-enriched, and CD8+ and CD4+ T cells were isolated negatively.

This clonotype originated in a human donor with multiple sclerosis. The sequenced sample was CD8+ T cells from PBMCs. The gene calls are TRBV30 and TRBJ2-2, with a weak D call TRBD2 (5 bases). The CDR3 loop reads CACRGAFTGELFF. DNA of the CDR3: TGTGCCTGTCGGGGAGCGTTCACCGGGGAGCTGTTTTTT.